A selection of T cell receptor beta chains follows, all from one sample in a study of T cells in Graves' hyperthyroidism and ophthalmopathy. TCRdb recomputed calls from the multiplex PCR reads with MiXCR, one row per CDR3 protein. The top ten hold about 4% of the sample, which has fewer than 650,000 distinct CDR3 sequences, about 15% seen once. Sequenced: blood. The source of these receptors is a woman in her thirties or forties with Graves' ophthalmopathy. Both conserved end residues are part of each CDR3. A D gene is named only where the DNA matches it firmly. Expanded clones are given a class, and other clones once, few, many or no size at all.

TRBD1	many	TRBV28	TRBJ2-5	CASSTGGETQYF	TGTGCCAGCAGTACAGGGGGAGAGACCCAGTACTTC
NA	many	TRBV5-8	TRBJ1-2	CASSFDTGSYGYTF	TGTGCCAGCAGCTTCGACACAGGAAGCTATGGCTACACCTTC
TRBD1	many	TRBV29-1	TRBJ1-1	CSVGQGAKNTEAFF	TGCAGCGTTGGACAGGGGGCTAAGAACACTGAAGCTTTCTTT
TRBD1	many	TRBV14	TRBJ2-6	CASSQEGTGLFGANVLTF	TGTGCCAGCAGCCAAGAGGGGACAGGACTTTTCGGGGCCAACGTCCTGACTTTC
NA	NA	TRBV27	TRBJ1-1	CASRGAHMNTEAFF	TGTGCCAGCCGGGGCGCCCACATGAACACTGAAGCTTTCTTT
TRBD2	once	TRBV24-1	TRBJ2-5	CATAYGGGGLAETQYF	TGTGCCACCGCCTATGGTGGCGGGGGGTTGGCAGAGACCCAGTACTTC
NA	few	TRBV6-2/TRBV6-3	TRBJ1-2	CASSYRDAGYGYTF	TGTGCCAGCAGTTACAGGGACGCGGGCTATGGCTACACCTTC
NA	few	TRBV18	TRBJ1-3	CASSPPSAGNTIYF	TGTGCCAGCTCACCACCATCGGCCGGAAACACCATATATTTT
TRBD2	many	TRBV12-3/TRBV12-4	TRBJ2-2	CASSLAAGANTGELFF	TGTGCCAGCAGTTTGGCAGCGGGAGCGAACACCGGGGAGCTGTTTTTT
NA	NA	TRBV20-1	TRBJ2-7	CSALPLKGGTSGYEQYF	TGCAGTGCTCTCCCGCTCAAGGGTGGGACGAGTGGGTACGAGCAGTACTTC
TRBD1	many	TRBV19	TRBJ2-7	CASTPKGTGTYEQYF	TGTGCCAGTACCCCTAAGGGGACAGGGACCTACGAGCAGTACTTC
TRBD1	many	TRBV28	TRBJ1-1	CASRTDRGPVTEAFF	TGTGCCAGCAGAACGGACAGGGGGCCTGTTACTGAAGCTTTCTTT
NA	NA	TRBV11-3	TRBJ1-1	CASSFPGALRVAFF	TGTGCCAGCAGCTTCCCAGGGGCGCTTCGGGTGGCTTTCTTT
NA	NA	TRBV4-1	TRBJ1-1	CASSQDKAGTEAFF	TGCGCCAGCAGCCAAGATAAGGCAGGCACTGAAGCTTTCTTT
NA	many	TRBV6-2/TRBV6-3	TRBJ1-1	CASSYAGLGTEAFF	TGTGCCAGCAGTTATGCGGGGCTGGGCACTGAAGCTTTCTTT
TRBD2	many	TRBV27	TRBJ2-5	CASRVSGWPQETQYF	TGTGCCAGCAGGGTTAGCGGGTGGCCACAAGAGACCCAGTACTTC
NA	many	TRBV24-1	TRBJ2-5	CATSDSRFVQETQYF	TGTGCCACCAGTGATTCCCGGTTTGTCCAAGAGACCCAGTACTTC
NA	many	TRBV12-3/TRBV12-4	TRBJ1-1	CASTQEGPNTEAFF	TGTGCCAGCACCCAGGAGGGTCCGAACACTGAAGCTTTCTTT
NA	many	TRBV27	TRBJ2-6	CASTKFRSGANVLTF	TGTGCCAGCACTAAGTTCAGGTCTGGGGCCAACGTCCTGACTTTC
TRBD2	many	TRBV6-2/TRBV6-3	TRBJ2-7	CASSASGLEQYF	TGTGCCAGCAGCGCTAGCGGTCTCGAGCAGTACTTC
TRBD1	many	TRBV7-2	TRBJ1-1	CASRFTGGTEAFF	TGTGCCAGCAGGTTTACAGGGGGTACTGAAGCTTTCTTT
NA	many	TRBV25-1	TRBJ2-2	CASSAAGELFF	TGTGCCAGCAGTGCGGCCGGGGAGCTGTTTTTT
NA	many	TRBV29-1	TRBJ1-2	CSVQTGNYGYTF	TGCAGCGTTCAGACTGGGAACTATGGCTACACCTTC
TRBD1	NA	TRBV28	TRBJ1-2	CASSLQGQGKNGYTF	TGTGCCAGCAGTTTACAGGGACAGGGCAAAAATGGCTACACCTTC
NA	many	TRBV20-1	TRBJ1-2	CSARDVLLAANYGYTF	TGCAGTGCTAGAGACGTACTACTGGCAGCTAACTATGGCTACACCTTC
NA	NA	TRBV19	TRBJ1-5	CASSKWGPGGNQPQHF	TGTGCCAGTAGTAAGTGGGGGCCTGGAGGCAATCAGCCCCAGCATTTT
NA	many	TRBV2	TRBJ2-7	CASRQTESYEQYF	TGTGCCAGCAGACAGACAGAAAGCTACGAGCAGTACTTC
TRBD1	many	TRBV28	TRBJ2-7	CASSFLQWQGAQNEQYF	TGTGCCAGCAGTTTCCTCCAATGGCAGGGGGCGCAAAACGAGCAGTACTTC
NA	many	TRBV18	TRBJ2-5	CASSPRADQETQYF	TGTGCCAGCTCACCAAGGGCAGACCAAGAGACCCAGTACTTC
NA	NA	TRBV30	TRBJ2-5	CAWTQPSGETQYF	TGTGCCTGGACCCAACCCAGCGGGGAGACCCAGTACTTC
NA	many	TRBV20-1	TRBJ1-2	CSANPGATNYGYTF	TGCAGTGCCAATCCAGGGGCCACTAACTATGGCTACACCTTC
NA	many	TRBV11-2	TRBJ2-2	CASSYGLSTGELFF	TGTGCCAGCAGCTATGGACTGTCCACCGGGGAGCTGTTTTTT
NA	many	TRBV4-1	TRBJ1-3	CASSQARMSRYELNTIYF	TGCGCCAGCAGCCAAGCCCGTATGAGCCGTTATGAGTTGAACACCATATATTTT
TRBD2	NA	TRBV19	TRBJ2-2	CATSWGGLGTGELFF	TGTGCCACCTCTTGGGGGGGACTGGGCACCGGGGAGCTGTTTTTT
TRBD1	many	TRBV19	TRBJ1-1	CASSISRQGNTEAFF	TGTGCCAGTAGTATATCGCGACAGGGAAACACTGAAGCTTTCTTT
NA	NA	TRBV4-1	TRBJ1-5	CASSQEQIRTPQHF	TGCGCCAGCAGCCAAGAACAGATCCGGACGCCCCAGCATTTT
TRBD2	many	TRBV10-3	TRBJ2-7	CAISESGVVTKQYF	TGTGCCATCAGTGAGAGCGGGGTAGTTACGAAGCAGTACTTC
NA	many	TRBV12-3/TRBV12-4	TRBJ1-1	CASSLGTLNTEAFF	TGTGCCAGCAGTTTAGGGACCTTGAACACTGAAGCTTTCTTT
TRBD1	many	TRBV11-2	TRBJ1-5	CASSLGTGQNQPQHF	TGTGCCAGCAGCTTAGGGACAGGGCAAAATCAGCCCCAGCATTTT
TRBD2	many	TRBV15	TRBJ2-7	CATSRATSGTEQYF	TGTGCCACCAGCAGAGCGACTAGCGGGACCGAGCAGTACTTC
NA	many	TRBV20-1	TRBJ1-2	CSASGANYGYTF	TGCAGTGCTAGCGGAGCTAACTATGGCTACACCTTC
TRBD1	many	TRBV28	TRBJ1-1	CASRPPPSGGYTEAFF	TGTGCCAGCAGACCTCCCCCCTCAGGGGGCTATACTGAAGCTTTCTTT
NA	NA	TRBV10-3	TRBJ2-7	CAIRNAGSYEQYF	TGTGCCATCAGGAATGCAGGGTCCTACGAGCAGTACTTC
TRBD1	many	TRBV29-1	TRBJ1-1	CSGLTGGTEAFF	TGCAGCGGACTAACAGGGGGCACTGAAGCTTTCTTT
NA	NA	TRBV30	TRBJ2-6	CALKTQLEANVLTF	TGTGCCTTAAAAACCCAGTTGGAGGCCAACGTCCTGACTTTC
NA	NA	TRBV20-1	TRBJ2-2	CSASSFGNSNTGELFF	TGCAGTGCTAGTTCCTTCGGAAACTCGAACACCGGGGAGCTGTTTTTT
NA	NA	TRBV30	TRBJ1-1	CAWSDGVETEAFF	TGTGCCTGGAGTGACGGGGTCGAGACTGAAGCTTTCTTT
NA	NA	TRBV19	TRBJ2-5	CASSSYRTAAETQYF	TGTGCCAGCTCATCATATCGGACTGCCGCGGAGACCCAGTACTTC
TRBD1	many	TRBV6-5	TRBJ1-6	CASSPTTGSSYNSPLHF	TGTGCCAGCAGTCCTACGACAGGGAGCTCCTATAATTCACCCCTCCACTTT
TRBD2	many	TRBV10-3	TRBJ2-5	CAISAPGLDALETQYF	TGTGCCATCAGTGCGCCGGGACTAGACGCTCTGGAGACCCAGTACTTC
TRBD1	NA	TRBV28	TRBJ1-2	CASRPQGVGGYTF	TGTGCCAGCAGGCCACAGGGGGTAGGTGGCTACACCTTC